One sample yielded the 18 T cell receptor beta chains listed below, sequenced in a study of T cells expressing NK-cell markers. One entry per CDR3 protein, without DNA, is what TCRdb gives after re-calling the 5' RACE reads. The listing records 130,000 to 150,000 distinct CDR3 sequences. Specimen: blood T cells: a sorted CD56 or NKG2C T cell subset, CD4+ or CD8+ T cells, or bulk PBMC T cells (not recorded which). Receptor source: a man aged 18 to 30 in good health.

This chain connects TRBV7-9 to TRBJ2-3. The CDR3 sequence is 13 residues long. The germline CDR1 and CDR2 sequences are SEHNR and FQNEAQ (reference sequence). CDR3 loop: CASQDNLSDTQYF.

CDR3 region: CASSFAARVQAEAFF. V gene TRBV6-1 combines with J gene TRBJ1-1; TCRdb's assignment of TRBD1 cannot be checked, as there is no DNA. CDR3 length: 15 amino acids. Germline CDR1 reads MNHNS; CDR2 reads SASEGT.

The V and J genes are TRBV7-9 and TRBJ2-3. This CDR3 has 14 residues. CDR1 and CDR2 (germline): SEHNR, FQNEAQ (reference sequence). This chain's CDR3 is CASSHSLRPDTQYF.

Here the CDR3 reads CSAWGTSYNEQFF. The chain is built from TRBV20-1 and TRBJ2-1. CDR3 size: 13 residues. Germline loops: CDR1 DFQATT, CDR2 SNEGSKA (reference sequence).

The rearrangement uses TRBV29-1 and TRBJ2-1; TCRdb lists TRBD2, though no DNA is available to test this call. Per the germline V gene, CDR1 is SQVTM and CDR2 is ANQGSEA. The CDR3 extends over 18 amino acids. CDR3 region: CSVEAGTSGIDSYNEQFF.

The rearrangement joins TRBV5-1 to TRBJ1-2; without DNA, the TCRdb call of TRBD1 cannot be checked. CDR1 is SGHRS, CDR2 YFSETQ, per germline. The CDR3 contains 14 residues. The CDR3 sequence is CASSLILAGDGYTF.

CDR3: CASDRLAEYNEQFF. The J gene is TRBJ2-1, the V gene TRBV5-6; TCRdb selects TRBD2, and the lack of DNA leaves this call unchecked. CDR3 length: 14 amino acids. Germline V gene lookup returns CDR1 SGHDT and CDR2 YYEEEE. The full variable domain, its missing parts supplied by reference TRBV5-6 and TRBJ2-1, is DAGVTQSPTHLIKTRGQQVTLRCSPKSGHDTVSWYQQALGQGPQFIFQYYEEEERQRGNFPDRFSGHQFPNYSSELNVNALLLGDSALYLCASDRLAEYNEQFFGPGTRLTVL.

The chain employs TRBV7-2 and TRBJ1-4. The CDR3 sequence is 14 residues long. Germline V gene data show CDR1 as SGHTA and CDR2 as FQGNSA. The CDR3: CASSSHDLNEKLFF.

The chain is built from TRBV2 and TRBJ2-3; TCRdb designates TRBD2, a call that cannot be tested without DNA. CDR1 is SNHLY, CDR2 FYNNEI, per germline. This CDR3 comprises 16 residues. CDR3 in amino acids: CASGDFGLTSTDTQYF.

This chain connects TRBV9 to TRBJ2-5. The germline CDR1 and CDR2 sequences are SGDLS and YYNGEE. The CDR3 is 12 residues long. CDR3 residues: CASSGVGETQYF. The complete variable domain, with remaining parts taken from reference TRBV9 and TRBJ2-5, reads DSGVTQTPKHLITATGQRVTLRCSPRSGDLSVYWYQQSLDQGLQFLIQYYNGEERAKGNILERFSAQQFPDLHSELNLSSLELGDSALYFCASSGVGETQYFGPGTRLLVL.

The rearrangement links TRBV27 to TRBJ1-2. The CDR3 runs 14 residues. Germline V CDR1 and CDR2: MNHEY, SMNVEV (reference sequence). CDR3: CASSDPLDPYGYTF.

This chain connects TRBV30 to TRBJ1-5; the D call of TRBD1 rests on TCRdb alone, since no DNA is present to check it. The CDR3 length is 14 residues. The V gene's germline CDR1 is GTSNPN and CDR2 SVGIG (reference sequence). The CDR3 sequence is CAWGPGQGNQPQHF.

The chain couples TRBV27 to TRBJ2-1; TCRdb selects TRBD2, and the lack of DNA leaves this call unchecked. The CDR3 loop spans 15 amino acids. CDR1 is MNHEY, CDR2 SMNVEV, per germline (reference sequence). The CDR3 spells CASSLAGVSYNEQFF.

The V gene is TRBV20-1, the J gene TRBJ2-5; TCRdb lists TRBD1, though no DNA is available to test this call. The CDR3 length is 17 residues. Germline loops: CDR1 DFQATT, CDR2 SNEGSKA (reference sequence). The CDR3 is CSARLSGARGPQETQYF.

The chain is built from TRBV2 and TRBJ1-1; TCRdb gives TRBD1 as the D gene, but with no DNA this cannot be confirmed. The CDR3 has 13 residues. Germline V gene lookup returns CDR1 SNHLY and CDR2 FYNNEI. The CDR3 loop is CARFGTDDTEAFF. Variable domain in full (rest from reference TRBV2 and TRBJ1-1): EPEVTQTPSHQVTQMGQEVILRCVPISNHLYFYWYRQILGQKVEFLVSFYNNEISEKSEIFDDQFSVERPDGSNFTLKIRSTKLEDSAMYFCARFGTDDTEAFFGQGTRLTVV.

This clonotype shows up as medium-sized by frequency. J is TRBJ2-1 and V is TRBV27; TCRdb's D call, TRBD2, is unchecked because there is no DNA. The CDR3 runs to 15 residues. The germline gives CDR1 MNHEY, CDR2 SMNVEV (reference sequence). Here the CDR3 reads CASLALGGPYNEQFF.

The J gene is TRBJ2-1, the V gene TRBV12-3 or TRBV12-4; TCRdb returns TRBD2, unconfirmable since there is no DNA. This CDR3 is 15 amino acids long. This CDR3 is CASSPSEGAYNEQFF.

The chain couples TRBV6-2 or TRBV6-3 to TRBJ2-3; there is no DNA to check the TCRdb D call of TRBD2. Germline lookup yields CDR1 MNHEY and CDR2 SVGEGT. The CDR3 has 15 residues. Here the CDR3 reads CASSKRAGDLDTQYF.